This T cell receptor beta chain stems from a study of identical twins. Study results and caveats: Out-of-frame alpha sequences common to twins exhibited an excess of low generation probability.

One entry per CDR3 protein, called by TCRdb with MiXCR from the 5' RACE reads. The sample records some 690,000 distinct CDR3 sequences, 21% being singletons. With regard to this clonotype: What it binds is unknown.

These data were likewise used in another study, on T cells expressing NK-cell markers.

Sample: PBMCs. The source is a woman between 18 and 29 years old in good health.

The CDR3 DNA is TGCAGTGCTCGATTCGAAGGCACAGATACGCAGTATTTT. Protein: CSARFEGTDTQYF. This chain joins TRBV20-1 and TRBJ2-3, with D unresolved. The CDR3 is 13 residues long. The germline CDR1 and CDR2 sequences are DFQATT and SNEGSKA (reference sequence). V was pared by 5 bases and J by 1 base, with 10 bases between.